A single sample is the source of the 21 T cell receptor beta chains below, sequenced in a study of blood T cell repertoires in COVID-19. Libraries were prepared by immunoSEQ multiplex PCR; TCRdb keeps only in-frame clonotypes and omits some of them. This sample yields around 190,000 clones, of which around 85% are seen a single time; around 12% belongs to the top ten. The specimen sequenced was peripheral blood. These receptors were obtained from a woman between 45 and 65 years old with acute or convalescent COVID-19.

The chain couples TRBV2 to TRBJ1-6; TRBD1 matches 10 bases. CDR1 and CDR2 from the germline V gene are SNHLY and FYNNEI. The CDR3 has 15 amino acids. Trimming at V came to 6 bases and at J to 7 bases, leaving 6 bases not matched to a gene. CDR3: CASSDRQGANSPLHF. Written as DNA, the CDR3 is TGTGCCAGCAGCGATAGACAGGGGGCAAATTCACCCCTCCACTTT.

The chain employs TRBV5-4 and TRBJ2-3, with TRBD1 matching 10 bases. The CDR3 spans 16 residues. The V gene end was trimmed by 3 bases and the J gene end by 0 bases; junction bases not matched to a gene: 4. Germline CDR1 reads SGHNT; CDR2 reads YYREEE (reference sequence). The CDR3 DNA reads as TGTGCCAGCAGCTACGGGGACAGGGGAAGCACAGATACGCAGTATTTT. Its protein is CASSYGDRGSTDTQYF.

This clone was counted between two and nine times. This chain uses TRBV6-6 with TRBJ2-1; 11 bases are shared with TRBD1. CDR1 and CDR2 from the germline V gene are MNHNY and SVGAGI (reference sequence). CDR3 length equals 16 residues. The V gene end was trimmed by 0 bases and the J gene end by 7 bases; junction bases not matched to a gene: 5. CDR3 nucleotides: TGTGCCAGCAGTTACTCGAGGGGACAGGGGGAAAATGAGCAGTTCTTC. This translates into CASSYSRGQGENEQFF.

The chain recombines TRBV6-5 with TRBJ1-2; 9 nucleotides line up with TRBD1. V was pared by 6 bases and J by 8 bases, with 10 bases of the junction left unmatched. There are 14 residues in the CDR3. Germline V gene data show CDR1 as MNHEY and CDR2 as SVGAGI. Here the CDR3 DNA reads TGTGCCAGCAGATTGGGAACAGGGGGCGGCGGCTACACCTTC. It translates to CASRLGTGGGGYTF.

This chain links TRBV19 with TRBJ1-5; D remains unclear. The germline V and J ends were trimmed by 3 bases and 2 bases, with 14 bases remaining between them. CDR3 length: 16 amino acids. CDR1 and CDR2 (germline): LNHDA, SQIVND (reference sequence). The CDR3, as DNA: TGTGCCAGTAGTATCGTATCCGGGGTAGGCAATCAGCCCCAGCATTTT. Translated: CASSIVSGVGNQPQHF.

Only a few counts were recorded for this clone. Here the CDR3 DNA reads TGTGCCAGCAGTCTGGACCACAGGGCGAACACCGGGGAGCTGTTTTTT. Its protein is CASSLDHRANTGELFF. The chain is built from TRBV27 and TRBJ2-2; maybe TRBD1 (6 bases). Germline lookup yields CDR1 MNHEY and CDR2 SMNVEV (reference sequence). The CDR3 length is 16 residues. Trimming took off 5 bases at V and 0 bases at J, with 13 bases between the two ends.

The chain has TRBV19 and TRBJ2-2; D is perhaps TRBD1 (5 bases). The CDR3 is 16 residues long. Germline V gene lookup returns CDR1 LNHDA and CDR2 SQIVND (reference sequence). Between the trimmed V and J ends, which lost 5 bases and 6 bases, there was a span of 19 bases. CDR3 region: CASSDSITRQSGELFF. As DNA, the CDR3 is TGTGCCAGTAGTGATTCTATAACTCGACAGTCCGGGGAGCTGTTTTTT.

V is TRBV21-1 and J is TRBJ1-1; TRBD1 reflects the table's D call only, with no check against the DNA. TRBV21-1 is described as a pseudogene. CDR3 length: 14 residues. CDR3 sequence reads: CASSKGTGDTEAFF. The DNA for the CDR3 is TGTGCCAGCAGCAAAGGAACAGGGGACACTGAAGCTTTCTTT.

The gene calls are TRBV28 and TRBJ2-7; 9 positions match TRBD1. Germline values: CDR1 MDHEN, CDR2 SYDVKM. V shed 7 bases and J 2 bases; nucleotides not matched to a gene: 12. The CDR3 covers 16 residues. The CDR3 loop is CASKPPPGQGAYEQYF. The CDR3 DNA is TGTGCCAGCAAACCCCCCCCGGGACAGGGAGCCTACGAGCAGTACTTC.

The DNA for the CDR3 is TGTGCCAGCAGCTCGGTAGGGGACAGGCACTACGAGCAGTACTTC. The encoded protein is CASSSVGDRHYEQYF. This sequence joins TRBV28 and TRBJ2-7; 8 nucleotides match TRBD1. The CDR3 contains 15 residues. J gave up 3 bases and V 6 bases, and 10 bases lay outside the gene matches. Germline V gene sequence: CDR1 MDHEN, CDR2 SYDVKM.

This clone turned up a few times. This chain links TRBV6-5 with TRBJ1-2, with 7 bases identical to TRBD1. CDR3 length equals 14 residues. V shed 7 bases, J shed 4 bases, and the junction held 9 bases outside the gene matches. CDR1 and CDR2 from the germline V gene are MNHEY and SVGAGI. CDR3 region: CASMSRDRGYGYTF. In DNA form, the CDR3 reads TGTGCCAGCATGTCCCGGGACAGAGGCTATGGCTACACCTTC.

The rearrangement links TRBV4-1 to TRBJ2-1; TRBD2 aligns across 13 bases. This CDR3 contains 19 residues. V lost 1 base and J lost 3; bases outside the gene matches: 9. Germline V gene data show CDR1 as MGHRA and CDR2 as YSYEKL. CDR3 nucleotides: TGCGCCAGCAGCCAAGGGGTCGGACTAGCGGGGGCGAGCTACAATGAGCAGTTCTTC. Encoded protein: CASSQGVGLAGASYNEQFF.

The J gene is TRBJ1-5, the V gene TRBV2; TRBD1 matches 11 bases. CDR3 size: 13 residues. Unmatched junction bases numbered 3, after V lost 6 bases and J lost 8 bases. Germline V gives CDR1 SNHLY, CDR2 FYNNEI. The CDR3 region is CASRRTGGEPQHF. CDR3 coding DNA: TGTGCCAGCAGAAGGACAGGGGGCGAGCCCCAGCATTTT.

This clone was counted between two and nine times. The chain recombines TRBV24-1 with TRBJ2-1; 11 bases are a match to TRBD2. Per germline, CDR1 KGHDR and CDR2 SFDVKD. The CDR3 loop spans 18 amino acids. V was pared by 5 bases and J by 2 bases, with 10 bases of the junction left unmatched. CDR3 DNA sequence: TGTGCCACCAGTGCCCAGGCCGGGACTAGCGGACCCTACAATGAGCAGTTCTTC. This gives the protein CATSAQAGTSGPYNEQFF.

The rearrangement joins TRBV5-5 to TRBJ1-4; a possible D gene is TRBD1 (6 bases). Trimming removed 1 base from V and 4 bases from J, with 8 bases in between. The CDR3 runs to 14 residues. Germline CDR1 is SGHKS and CDR2 is YYEKEE (reference sequence). CDR3: CASSLQGGNEKLFF. DNA of the CDR3: TGTGCCAGCAGCTTGCAAGGGGGTAATGAAAAACTGTTTTTT.

This clone was observed a few times. J is TRBJ1-3 and V is TRBV18; D is perhaps TRBD1 (5 bases). The ends were cut back, 6 bases at V and 5 bases at J, with 14 bases in the middle. Germline V gene lookup returns CDR1 KGHSH and CDR2 LQKENI. This CDR3 contains 14 residues. CDR3 amino acids: CASSSTDLRNTIYF. The CDR3 nucleotides are TGTGCCAGCTCTTCGACAGATTTAAGAAACACCATATATTTT. Full variable domain (remainder filled in from reference TRBV18 and TRBJ1-3): NAGVMQNPRHLVRRRGQEARLRCSPMKGHSHVYWYRQLPEEGLKFMVYLQKENIIDESGMPKERFSAEFPKEGPSILRIQQVVRGDSAAYFCASSSTDLRNTIYFGEGSWLTVV.

The genes are TRBV18 and TRBJ1-2; D possibly corresponds to TRBD1 (5 bases). Deletions cut 2 bases from V and 4 bases from J, with 17 bases between. The CDR3 loop spans 16 amino acids. The germline V gene encodes CDR1 KGHSH and CDR2 LQKENI. The CDR3 DNA reads as TGTGCCAGCTCACCAGTGGAGTTGGGGCCGCTCTATGGCTACACCTTC. Encoded protein: CASSPVELGPLYGYTF.

The chain couples TRBV5-6 to TRBJ1-2; 8 nucleotides line up with TRBD1. The V segment lost 3 bases and the J segment 0 bases; nucleotides outside the gene matches: 4. Germline CDR1 SGHDT, CDR2 YYEEEE. The CDR3 extends over 15 amino acids. The DNA of the CDR3 is TGTGCCAGCAGCTCGCTCAGGGGGCCTAACTATGGCTACACCTTC. Protein sequence: CASSSLRGPNYGYTF. Full variable domain (remainder filled in from reference TRBV5-6 and TRBJ1-2): DAGVTQSPTHLIKTRGQQVTLRCSPKSGHDTVSWYQQALGQGPQFIFQYYEEEERQRGNFPDRFSGHQFPNYSSELNVNALLLGDSALYLCASSSLRGPNYGYTFGSGTRLTVV.

The chain recombines TRBV28 with TRBJ1-2, with D possibly matching TRBD1 (5 bases). Trimming cost V 5 bases and J 2 bases, with 24 bases left between them. The length of the CDR3 is 18 residues. Germline CDR1 and CDR2: MDHEN and SYDVKM. In DNA, the CDR3 is TGTGCCAGCAGTCACCGGGACGGGAGGGGAAAATGGAACTATGGCTACACCTTC. Its translation is CASSHRDGRGKWNYGYTF.

The CDR3 protein is CASKAGQGYAEAFF. CDR3 in DNA: TGTGCCAGCAAAGCGGGACAGGGGTACGCTGAAGCTTTCTTT. The chain couples TRBV6-5 to TRBJ1-1, with 10 positions matching TRBD1. The CDR3 runs 14 residues. The trim removed 7 bases at V and 6 bases at J, leaving 8 bases unmatched. Germline CDR1 MNHEY, CDR2 SVGAGI.

The rearrangement joins TRBV3-1 (or the pseudogene TRBV3-2) to TRBJ1-3; maybe TRBD1 (6 bases). This CDR3 spans 14 amino acids. V lost 1 base and J 2 bases, leaving 6 bases between the germline ends. Germline V gives CDR1 LGHDT, CDR2 YNNKEL (reference sequence). The DNA of the CDR3 is TGTGCCAGCAGCCAAGGACAGGCTGGAAACACCATATATTTT. It specifies CASSQGQAGNTIYF.